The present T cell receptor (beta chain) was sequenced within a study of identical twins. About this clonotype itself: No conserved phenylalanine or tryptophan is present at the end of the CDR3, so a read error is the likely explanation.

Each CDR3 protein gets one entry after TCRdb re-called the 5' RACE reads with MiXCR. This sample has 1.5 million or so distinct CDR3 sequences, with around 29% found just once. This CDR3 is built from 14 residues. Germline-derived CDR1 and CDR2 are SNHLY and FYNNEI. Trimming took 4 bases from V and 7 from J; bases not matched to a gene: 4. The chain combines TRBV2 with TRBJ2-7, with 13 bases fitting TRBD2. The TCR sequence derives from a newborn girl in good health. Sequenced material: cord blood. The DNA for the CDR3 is TGTGCCAGCAGTGGGACTAGCGGGAGCGGGGAGCAGTACTGC. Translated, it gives CASSGTSGSGEQYC.